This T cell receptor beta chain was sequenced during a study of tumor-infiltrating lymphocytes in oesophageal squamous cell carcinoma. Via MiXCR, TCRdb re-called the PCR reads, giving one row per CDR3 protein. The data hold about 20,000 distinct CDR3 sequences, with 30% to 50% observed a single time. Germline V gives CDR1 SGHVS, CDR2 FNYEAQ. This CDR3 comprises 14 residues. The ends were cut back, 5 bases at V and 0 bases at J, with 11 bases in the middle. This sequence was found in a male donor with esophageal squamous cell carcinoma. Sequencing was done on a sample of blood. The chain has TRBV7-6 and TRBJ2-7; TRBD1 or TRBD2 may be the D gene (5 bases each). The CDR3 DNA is TGTGCCAGCAGCCCGGTAGGGACCTCCTACGAGCAGTACTTC. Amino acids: CASSPVGTSYEQYF.